A single sample gave rise to the 24 T cell receptor beta chains below, sequenced in a study of blood T cell repertoires in COVID-19. The data were produced by immunoSEQ multiplex PCR, yet TCRdb's version contains in-frame clones alone and is incomplete. Of approximately 430,000 clones listed, about nine tenths were seen once; the top ten hold approximately 1.5%. The sequencing sample was made of peripheral blood. Receptor source: a woman aged 25 to 45 with active or convalescent COVID-19.

The V and J genes are TRBV4-1 and TRBJ2-2; D possibly corresponds to TRBD2 (7 bases). V shed 3 bases and J shed 7 bases, with 12 bases lying between them. Germline CDR1 is MGHRA and CDR2 is YSYEKL. The CDR3 spans 14 residues. CDR3 nucleotides: TGCGCCAGCAGCCAGCCGGGGGGCCGCGGGGAGCTGTTTTTT. This sequence encodes CASSQPGGRGELFF.

V usage is TRBV11-2 and J usage is TRBJ2-7, with a possible D match to TRBD2 (6 bases). The V end was cut by 0 bases, the J end by 3 bases, with 15 bases between. The germline V gene encodes CDR1 SGHAT and CDR2 FQNNGV. The CDR3 is 16 residues long. This chain's CDR3 is CASSLEGGGYFYEQYF. CDR3 bases: TGTGCCAGCAGCTTAGAGGGAGGCGGTTATTTCTACGAGCAGTACTTC.

The J gene is TRBJ1-4, the V gene TRBV5-1; 7 bases fit TRBD1. The CDR3 spans 14 residues. With V trimmed by 3 bases and J by 8 bases, 7 bases remained unmatched. Germline CDR1 SGHRS, CDR2 YFSETQ. CDR3 DNA: TGCGCCAGCAGCTCAGCCGGGACAGCCGAAAAACTGTTTTTT. Protein sequence: CASSSAGTAEKLFF.

The chain employs TRBV1 and TRBJ2-5; the D call TRBD1 from the table was never checked on the DNA. TRBV1 is listed as a pseudogene. CDR3 length equals 14 residues. The CDR3 here is CTSSSRTGTETQYF. The CDR3 nucleotides read TGCACCAGCAGTAGCAGGACAGGGACGGAGACCCAGTACTTC.

The V call is TRBV19, the J call TRBJ2-7, with D tentatively TRBD2 (5 bases). The CDR3 spans 13 residues. Looked up from germline, CDR1 is LNHDA and CDR2 is SQIVND (reference sequence). V lost 6 bases, J lost 0 bases, and 9 bases lay in between. The CDR3 protein is CASSVEGSYEQYF. CDR3 in DNA: TGTGCCAGTAGCGTTGAGGGCTCCTACGAGCAGTACTTC.

The rearrangement links TRBV15 to TRBJ1-1; no clear D gene. The CDR3 is 14 residues long. Germline V gene sequence: CDR1 LNHNV, CDR2 YYDKDF (reference sequence). Trimming took 8 bases from V and 1 from J, leaving 14 bases between them. CDR3 protein: CATQGRRENTEAFF. The CDR3 nucleotides are TGTGCCACCCAAGGACGGAGGGAGAACACTGAAGCTTTCTTT.

The CDR3 sequence is CASSQDSGLAGGLQFF. CDR3 in DNA: TGTGCCAGCAGCCAAGATTCGGGACTAGCGGGGGGGCTCCAATTCTTC. The chain employs TRBV3-1 (or the pseudogene TRBV3-2) and TRBJ2-1; 16 nucleotides align to TRBD2. Germline V CDR1 and CDR2: LGHDT, YNNKEL (reference sequence). With V trimmed by 0 bases and J by 16 bases, 9 bases remained unmatched. There are 16 residues in the CDR3.

The rearrangement links TRBV7-9 to TRBJ2-3; 7 positions match TRBD2. Germline CDR1 is SEHNR and CDR2 is FQNEAQ (reference sequence). V lost 5 bases, J lost 11 bases, and 13 bases stayed unmatched. The CDR3 is 14 amino acids. The CDR3 reads CASSPGGEGPLQYF. DNA of the CDR3: TGTGCCAGCAGCCCCGGCGGGGAGGGTCCCCTGCAGTATTTT.

CDR3 DNA sequence: TGTGCCAGCAGCCAGACTAGCGGGGGGTATAAGCAGTTCTTC. Translation gives CASSQTSGGYKQFF. The chain couples TRBV7-2 to TRBJ2-1, with 13 bases that match TRBD2. Germline assignment: CDR1 SGHTA and CDR2 FQGNSA. Trimming took 5 bases from V and 11 from J; bases not matched to a gene: 6. This CDR3 has 14 residues.

This clone has just one count. The chain employs TRBV5-1 and TRBJ1-4; 11 nucleotides align to TRBD1. The CDR3 sequence is 15 residues long. The V and J ends lost 3 bases and 7 bases, in that order; junction bases with no gene match: 5. CDR1 and CDR2 from the germline V gene are SGHRS and YFSETQ. CDR3 nucleotide sequence: TGCGCCAGCAGCTCCGGACAGGGGGCTGGTGAAAAACTGTTTTTT. This translates into CASSSGQGAGEKLFF.

The DNA for the CDR3 is TGTGCCAGCAGTGACCGGGACAGAGTCTACGAGCAGTACTTC. Its protein product is CASSDRDRVYEQYF. The chain combines TRBV6-1 with TRBJ2-7; TRBD1 matches at 7 bases. Germline lookup yields CDR1 MNHNS and CDR2 SASEGT. This CDR3 has 14 amino acids. After removal of 3 bases from V and 3 bases from J, the junction contained 5 bases not matched to a gene.

This chain uses TRBV2 with TRBJ2-7; TRBD2 matches at 13 bases. Germline V gene sequence: CDR1 SNHLY, CDR2 FYNNEI. V lost 6 bases, J lost 2 bases, and 1 base stayed unmatched. The CDR3 sequence is 14 residues long. CDR3 nucleotide sequence: TGTGCCAGCAGGGGACTAGCGGGGACCTACGAGCAGTACTTC. This sequence encodes CASRGLAGTYEQYF.

This chain uses TRBV6-5 with TRBJ1-5, with a weak D call TRBD1 (5 bases). The CDR3 is made up of 14 amino acids. V gave up 6 bases and J gave up 3 bases, with 12 bases separating them. Germline V gives CDR1 MNHEY, CDR2 SVGAGI. This CDR3 reads CASRPGLNNQPQHF. The CDR3 DNA reads TGTGCCAGCAGGCCGGGACTTAACAATCAGCCCCAGCATTTT.

This sequence joins TRBV11-2 and TRBJ1-2; perhaps TRBD1 as D (5 bases). Germline V gene sequence: CDR1 SGHAT, CDR2 FQNNGV. CDR3 size: 16 residues. V was pared by 3 bases and J by 2 bases, with 16 bases between. CDR3 DNA: TGTGCCAGCAGCTTTACATCAGGGCCGGAGAACTATGGCTACACCTTC. It codes for CASSFTSGPENYGYTF.

Written as DNA, the CDR3 is TGTGCCAGCTCAAGCGGGGACGGACCCTACGAGCAGTACTTC. The encoded protein is CASSSGDGPYEQYF. V gene TRBV18 combines with J gene TRBJ2-7; 7 nucleotides agree with TRBD2. The germline CDR1 and CDR2 sequences are KGHSH and LQKENI. Trimming at V came to 5 bases and at J to 2 bases, leaving 6 bases not matched to a gene. The CDR3 runs 14 residues. Full variable domain (remainder filled in from reference TRBV18 and TRBJ2-7): NAGVMQNPRHLVRRRGQEARLRCSPMKGHSHVYWYRQLPEEGLKFMVYLQKENIIDESGMPKERFSAEFPKEGPSILRIQQVVRGDSAAYFCASSSGDGPYEQYFGPGTRLTVT.

The rearrangement uses TRBV23-1 and TRBJ2-7, with TRBD2 matching over 7 bases. TRBV23-1 is marked as an open reading frame, function uncertain. The junction had 11 bases not matched to a gene; V was cut back by 4 bases and J by 2 bases. The CDR3 is 16 residues long. The CDR3 DNA sequence: TGCGCCAGCAGTCCCCGGGAGGCGGGAGCCACCTACGAGCAGTACTTC. Protein product: CASSPREAGATYEQYF.

The rearrangement links TRBV5-4 to TRBJ1-2, with 7 bases lining up with TRBD1. This CDR3 is built from 15 residues. The germline V gene has CDR1 SGHNT and CDR2 YYREEE (reference sequence). The V gene end was trimmed by 4 bases and the J gene end by 1 base; junction bases not matched to a gene: 7. The CDR3: CASSNSGTVNYGYTF. The DNA of the CDR3 is TGTGCCAGCAGCAATTCCGGGACAGTTAACTATGGCTACACCTTC.

The chain joins TRBV27 to TRBJ2-7; TRBD1 might be the D (5 bases). The CDR3 is 13 amino acids. In germline, CDR1 is MNHEY, CDR2 SMNVEV (reference sequence). The ends were cut back, 4 bases at V and 0 bases at J, with 7 bases in the middle. The CDR3 sequence is CASSSTASYEQYF. CDR3 nucleotides: TGTGCCAGCAGTTCGACAGCCTCCTACGAGCAGTACTTC.

This chain connects TRBV6-4 to TRBJ1-1; D is ambiguous. CDR1 is MRHNA, CDR2 SNTAGT, per germline. V was trimmed by 6 bases and J by 1 base, leaving 9 bases between them. The CDR3 length is 13 residues. The CDR3 loop reads CASSKEANTEAFF. DNA of the CDR3: TGTGCCAGCAGCAAGGAGGCGAACACTGAAGCTTTCTTT.

This chain joins TRBV11-2 and TRBJ2-7; a weak D match, TRBD2 (5 bases). With 0 bases removed from V and 4 bases from J, the gap between germline ends came to 10 bases. Germline CDR1 is SGHAT and CDR2 is FQNNGV. This CDR3 region has 14 residues. In nucleotides, the CDR3 is TGTGCCAGCAGCTTAGATACCCTAGCTTACGAGCAGTACTTC. It yields the protein CASSLDTLAYEQYF. Full variable domain (rest looked up from reference TRBV11-2 and TRBJ2-7): EAGVAQSPRYKIIEKRQSVAFWCNPISGHATLYWYQQILGQGPKLLIQFQNNGVVDDSQLPKDRFSAERLKGVDSTLKIQPAKLEDSAVYLCASSLDTLAYEQYFGPGTRLTVT.

The chain uses TRBV6-5 and TRBJ1-1, with 9 bases that match TRBD1. The trim removed 2 bases at V and 9 bases at J, leaving 7 bases unmatched. This CDR3 has 14 residues. Germline-derived CDR1 and CDR2 are MNHEY and SVGAGI. The CDR3 protein is CASSYGQGLSKAFF. The CDR3 region has the DNA TGTGCCAGCAGTTACGGACAGGGGCTTTCCAAAGCTTTCTTT.

The V gene is TRBV9, the J gene TRBJ2-3; perhaps TRBD2 as D (6 bases). The germline V gene has CDR1 SGDLS and CDR2 YYNGEE. This CDR3 region has 16 residues. V was shortened by 0 bases and J by 5 bases, with 16 bases between the two germline ends. The CDR3 DNA reads as TGTGCCAGCAGCGTAGGTCGGGGCGGGGTCCGAGATACGCAGTATTTT. Its translation: CASSVGRGGVRDTQYF.

The chain links TRBV6-1 to TRBJ1-1; 10 bases agree with TRBD1. The trim removed 2 bases at V and 10 bases at J, leaving 16 bases unmatched. Germline V CDR1 and CDR2: MNHNS, SASEGT. There are 17 residues in the CDR3. This CDR3 is CASSENMVGQGDRVAFF. CDR3 bases: TGTGCCAGCAGTGAAAATATGGTAGGACAGGGGGATCGGGTAGCTTTCTTT.

The chain combines TRBV6-2 or TRBV6-3 with TRBJ2-7, with TRBD1 matching over 9 bases. The trim removed 5 bases at V and 3 bases at J, leaving 11 bases unmatched. Germline loops: CDR1 MNHEY, CDR2 SVGEGT. The CDR3 is made up of 16 amino acids. The DNA for the CDR3 is TGTGCCAGCAGTCAGTCCCCCCGGGACAGGGACTACGAGCAGTACTTC. Residues: CASSQSPRDRDYEQYF.